This T cell receptor (beta chain) was recorded in a study of T cells in Graves' hyperthyroidism and ophthalmopathy. The overall study: Blood from the periphery was taken at initial diagnosis, before any treatment.

Stable Graves' hyperthyroidism meant no ophthalmopathy progression within 18 months. It was uncontrolled infection, other autoimmune disease, pregnancy or lactation that excluded patients. Source material for PBMCs was over 7.5 ml fresh peripheral blood. From RNA transcripts, TCR beta CDR3 regions were amplified. RT-PCR in the first round (using the HTBI primer set) targeted the TCR CDR3. TCRdb recomputed calls from the multiplex PCR reads with MiXCR, one row per CDR3 protein. The sample contains a few hundred thousand distinct CDR3 sequences, 15% to 20% of which appear only once. Per germline, CDR1 DFQATT and CDR2 SNEGSKA (reference sequence). This CDR3 has 14 residues. Trimming took off 0 bases at V and 8 bases at J, with 16 bases between the two ends. This clonotype came up a few times.

This TCR came from a woman aged 45 to 65 with Graves' hyperthyroidism. This chain connects TRBV20-1 to TRBJ1-2, with D maybe TRBD1 (6 bases). Sequenced sample: blood. The CDR3 is CSARDTQGGVGYTF. DNA for the CDR3: TGCAGTGCTAGAGATACACAGGGAGGGGTCGGCTACACCTTC.